What follows are 7 T cell receptor beta chains derived from one specimen sequenced in a study of cytomegalovirus exposure and HLA in healthy donors. 13 Jbeta primers and 60 Vbeta primers were used for the PCR. This table comes from immunoSEQ multiplex PCR, and its TCRdb copy is limited to in-frame clones, with some not included. The table has under 250,000 clones, over 75% seen once. Sequenced sample: PBMCs. These receptors were collected from a woman in her forties or fifties in good health and CMV-seropositive.

The chain carries TRBV6-1 and TRBJ2-3, with D possibly TRBD1 on 7 matching bases. CDR3 length: 15 residues. V dropped 2 bases and J dropped 2 bases, with 11 bases sitting between them. The germline CDR1 and CDR2 sequences are MNHNS and SASEGT. DNA for the CDR3: TGTGCCAGCAGTGAACTGGAGGGGGCCACAGATACGCAGTATTTT. This translates into CASSELEGATDTQYF.

This sequence joins TRBV2 and TRBJ2-2, with unresolved D. Germline assignment: CDR1 SNHLY and CDR2 FYNNEI. V was cut by 4 bases and J by 5 bases, with 5 bases left in between. The CDR3 has 12 amino acids. This chain's CDR3 is CASSVFTGELFF. CDR3 coding DNA: TGTGCCAGCAGTGTATTTACCGGGGAGCTGTTTTTT.

This clone was seen a handful of times. The V gene is TRBV5-6, the J gene TRBJ1-4; 8 bases map to TRBD1. CDR1 is SGHDT, CDR2 YYEEEE, per germline. Germline trimming cut 4 bases from V and 1 base from J; bases unmatched to any gene: 9. The CDR3 is made up of 17 amino acids. The CDR3 DNA reads TGTGCCAGCAGCATATACAGGGGGGGAGAAACTAATGAAAAACTGTTTTTT. Its protein product is CASSIYRGGETNEKLFF.

This clone came up a few times. The chain uses TRBV4-3 and TRBJ2-2; D gene ambiguous. CDR3 length: 14 residues. The V end was cut by 4 bases, the J end by 6 bases, with 12 bases between. Germline V lookup: CDR1 LGHNA, CDR2 YSLEER. CDR3 sequence: CASSLNQRAGELFF. DNA of the CDR3: TGCGCCAGCAGCCTAAATCAACGGGCCGGGGAGCTGTTTTTT.

This clone was seen a few times. The chain has TRBV6-1 and TRBJ2-7; TRBD1 is a possible D gene (6 bases). The CDR3 sequence is 15 residues long. Germline lookup yields CDR1 MNHNS and CDR2 SASEGT. With 6 bases removed from V and 0 bases from J, the gap between germline ends came to 15 bases. CDR3 protein: CASRRVQDSSYEQYF. The CDR3 nucleotides are TGTGCCAGCAGGAGAGTGCAGGACAGCTCCTACGAGCAGTACTTC.

This sequence joins TRBV27 and TRBJ1-4, with D possibly TRBD1 on 6 matching bases. Trimming pared 6 bases from V and 4 bases from J, leaving 18 bases between. Germline-derived CDR1 and CDR2 are MNHEY and SMNVEV (reference sequence). The CDR3 covers 16 residues. CDR3 nucleotide sequence: TGTGCCAGCAGCACATTACGGGACACTTATAATGAAAAACTGTTTTTT. This encodes CASSTLRDTYNEKLFF.

The CDR3 DNA reads as TGTGCCACAGCAGAACTAGCCTTCCAAGAGACCCAGTACTTC. Amino acid sequence: CATAELAFQETQYF. This sequence joins TRBV6-1 and TRBJ2-5; D may be TRBD2 (6 bases). The CDR3 spans 14 residues. Trimming removed 10 bases from V and 1 base from J, with 16 bases in between. Germline lookup yields CDR1 MNHNS and CDR2 SASEGT.